This entry is about one T cell receptor (beta chain). Its antigen remains unidentified. No much larger clonotype is one base removed from it; base qualities were not supplied. The data belong to a study of blood T cell repertoires in COVID-19 (dated by TCRdb to about 2020). About the study as a whole: Samples covering the acute and convalescent phases of COVID-19 were provided by collaborators in the United States, Italy and Spain. Deeply sampled blood TCRbeta repertoires from subjects exposed to, actively infected with, or recovered from COVID-19 were included in the dataset. Where available, HLA class I and class II types were taken from metadata supplied by the sample provider and were not determined by assay-based typing. The repertoires were released in a freely available public database intended as a resource for research on the immune response to SARS-CoV-2. The prospective study material was composed of cDNA or gDNA derived from T cells, B-cell-depleted T cells, or PBMCs. The samples were drawn from the first 160 participants of the ongoing ImmuneRACE study and from 1,200 or so subjects provided by 6 global collaborators. Sample metadata almost always included a de-identified subject ID, COVID-19 status, age in years and sex. Overall results and qualifications from the work: Clinical and demographic metadata were provided uncurated, with the amount varying by source and participant.

CDR3 length: 16 amino acids, cysteine to phenylalanine. Only CDR3 DNA is held: 48 bases, read in frame from base 1. Clipping removes 5 bases from V and 1 base from J, with 4 as the unmatched junction base count. From the germline V gene (reference sequence), CDR1 is SEHNR and CDR2 is FQNEAQ. Participants in the prospective study were enrolled through a virtual design, were aged roughly 18 to 90 years, and lived in roughly 25 United States geographic areas. In the prospective study, participants were assigned to cohorts based on the clinical history participants reported in a screening survey and a study questionnaire. A participant counted as exposed if, within 2 weeks of entering the study, that participant had been in contact with someone who had a PCR-confirmed or clinician-diagnosed COVID-19 case. In the prospective study, mobile phlebotomists collected whole blood, serum and a nasopharyngeal or oropharyngeal swab from each participant. Prospective study participants could optionally give additional blood draws and questionnaires over a roughly two-month period. Before DNA extraction, prospective study blood samples were shipped either frozen or at room temperature.

TCRbeta CDR3 regions were amplified from genomic DNA by means of the immunoSEQ Assay, a bias-controlled multiplex PCR. In the original analysis: Within the assay, amplification of reference gene primers was used to estimate how many nucleated cells each sample contained. To quantify the absolute abundance of each unique TCRbeta CDR3 rearrangement, sequence reads were collapsed and filtered. For each sample, productive Simpson clonality was calculated by taking the square root of Simpson's diversity index across productive rearrangements. TCRdb limited this immuneACCESS table to in-frame rearrangements with V and J called. A share of clones is missing; checked studies link under half to unresolved V genes, and the rest is unexplained. V and J calls and clone size come straight from that table; D and trimming were deduced from the DNA. The sample table lists 360,000 or so clones, more than 70% of them with a count of one. The ten largest clones represent about 0.94% of the sample.

Recombination linked TRBV7-9 to TRBJ2-5; 13 middle bases align to TRBD2. This sequence originates from a woman aged 25 to 39 who had been exposed to COVID-19. The material sequenced was PBMCs or T cells enriched from blood (not recorded which). The CDR3 reads as follows: CASSLGLAGVQETQYF. The DNA sequence is given as TGTGCCAGCAGCCTCGGACTAGCGGGAGTCCAAGAGACCCAGTACTTC.